The 16 T cell receptor beta chains below were found in one sample sequenced in a study of blood T cells in healthy people across ages. Next came a second PCR, run for about 7 to 12 cycles, which used a sample-barcoded 5' primer along with a J-beta primer mix. From the 5' RACE reads, TCRdb called clonotypes with MiXCR, one entry per CDR3 protein. The table shows 500,000 to 600,000 distinct CDR3 sequences, with roughly 28% occurring only once. Input material: blood. These receptors originate from an older woman in good health.

The sample holds a few counts of this clonotype. The chain recombines TRBV20-1 with TRBJ2-5, with no clear D. The V end was cut by 6 bases, the J end by 2 bases, with 10 bases between. The CDR3 is made up of 12 amino acids. Germline lookup yields CDR1 DFQATT and CDR2 SNEGSKA (reference sequence). CDR3 bases: TGCAGTGCAGAGTGGCTACAAGAGACCCAGTACTTC. This encodes CSAEWLQETQYF.

The chain links TRBV29-1 to TRBJ2-5, with a weak D call TRBD2 (6 bases). The DNA matches TRBJ2-1 better at its end, which makes the J call doubtful. The CDR3 totals 13 residues. Germline CDR1 reads SQVTM; CDR2 reads ANQGSEA. The CDR3 DNA reads as TGCAGCGTGGTGGGATGGGGGGAAAATGAGCAGTTCTTC. It codes for CSVVGWGENEQFF.

This clonotype was recorded many times. This chain links TRBV4-3 with TRBJ2-1; TRBD1 matches 10 bases. Losses at the gene ends were 4 bases for V and 7 bases for J; bases not matched to a gene: 7. The V gene's germline CDR1 is LGHNA and CDR2 YSLEER. This CDR3 comprises 15 residues. Written as DNA, the CDR3 is TGCGCCAGCAGCCCCCTCCGGGACAGGGGAAATGAGCAGTTCTTC. It specifies CASSPLRDRGNEQFF.

This clonotype has only a few counts. This chain joins TRBV20-1 and TRBJ2-3, with TRBD2 matching over 11 bases. Germline lookup yields CDR1 DFQATT and CDR2 SNEGSKA (reference sequence). The CDR3 extends over 15 amino acids. The V gene end was trimmed by 3 bases and the J gene end by 5 bases; junction bases not matched to a gene: 7. The CDR3, as DNA: TGCAGTGCTAGTTTACTAGCGGGGGCGGGAGATACGCAGTATTTT. Translated, it gives CSASLLAGAGDTQYF.

This clonotype was seen a few times. The gene calls are TRBV4-3 and TRBJ2-5; no clear D. The last part of the DNA fits TRBJ2-1 better; the J call may be wrong. This CDR3 is 15 amino acids long. Germline lookup yields CDR1 LGHNA and CDR2 YSLEER. Here the CDR3 reads CASSQRWFTWDEQFF. The CDR3 bases are TGCGCCAGCAGCCAAAGGTGGTTCACTTGGGATGAGCAGTTCTTC.

The chain links TRBV3-1 to TRBJ2-7; D call uncertain. Germline CDR1 reads LGHDT; CDR2 reads YNNKEL (reference sequence). V lost 0 bases to trimming and J lost 2 bases, with 8 bases between them. This CDR3 contains 14 residues. In DNA, the CDR3 is TGTGCCAGCAGCCAAGAAACAGTAACCTACGAGCAGTACTTC. It specifies CASSQETVTYEQYF.

This clonotype occurred a few times. The chain carries TRBV7-2 and TRBJ2-6, with D possibly being TRBD1 (5 bases). This CDR3 region has 15 residues. V was cut by 2 bases and J by 3 bases, with 8 bases left in between. Germline V gene sequence: CDR1 SGHTA, CDR2 FQGNSA. Here the CDR3 reads CASSLQGVGANVLTF. The CDR3 coding sequence is TGTGCCAGCAGCTTACAGGGTGTTGGGGCCAACGTCCTGACTTTC.

Here the CDR3 DNA reads TGTGCCAGCAGCCAAGATAACTGGAATTCACCCCTCCACTTT. This codes for CASSQDNWNSPLHF. The chain has TRBV14 and TRBJ1-6; D is ambiguous. CDR1 is SGHDN, CDR2 FVKESK, per germline. V dropped 0 bases and J dropped 7 bases, with 7 bases sitting between them. The CDR3 sequence is 14 residues long.

The chain has TRBV20-1 and TRBJ2-3, with TRBD1 identical over 7 bases. This CDR3 region has 15 residues. V shed 5 bases, J shed 2 bases, and the junction held 10 bases outside the gene matches. CDR1 and CDR2 from the germline V gene are DFQATT and SNEGSKA (reference sequence). CDR3 bases: TGCAGTGCTCTGCCGGGACAGAAGATCACAGATACGCAGTATTTT. This translates into CSALPGQKITDTQYF.

This clonotype has more than one count but fewer than ten. CDR3 protein: CSAGTGSNSPLHF. The CDR3 coding sequence is TGCAGTGCTGGGACAGGGAGTAATTCACCCCTCCACTTT. This rearrangement joins TRBV20-1 to TRBJ1-6; 9 bases fit TRBD1. The germline gives CDR1 DFQATT, CDR2 SNEGSKA (reference sequence). CDR3 size: 13 residues. V shed 5 bases and J 6 bases; nucleotides not matched to a gene: 2.

This sequence joins TRBV7-2 and TRBJ2-5; D not resolved. CDR1 and CDR2 from the germline V gene are SGHTA and FQGNSA. Between the trimmed V and J ends, which lost 5 bases and 0 bases, there was a span of 10 bases. The CDR3 is made up of 14 amino acids. The CDR3 loop reads CASSPRRNQETQYF. The CDR3 DNA reads as TGTGCCAGCAGCCCACGGCGGAACCAAGAGACCCAGTACTTC.

V usage is TRBV5-1 and J usage is TRBJ2-4; 10 bases match TRBD1. V dropped 0 bases and J dropped 0; count of bases not matched to a gene: 12. CDR1 is SGHRS, CDR2 YFSETQ, per germline. The CDR3 runs 20 residues. The CDR3 region has the DNA TGCGCCAGCAGCTTGGCCAGACAGGGGGCGCGTCATCTAGCCAAAAACATTCAGTACTTC. This codes for CASSLARQGARHLAKNIQYF.

The chain links TRBV6-6 to TRBJ1-3; D is unclear. CDR1 is MNHNY and CDR2 is SVGAGI in the germline V gene (reference sequence). V lost 4 bases and J 4 bases, leaving 11 bases between the germline ends. The CDR3 totals 14 residues. CDR3 region: CASSSGLAGNTIYF. The CDR3 nucleotides are TGTGCCAGCAGTTCGGGCCTGGCGGGAAACACCATATATTTT.

The chain joins TRBV5-1 to TRBJ1-1; D is uncertain. Germline values: CDR1 SGHRS, CDR2 YFSETQ. CDR3 length: 15 amino acids. V was clipped by 4 bases and J by 5 bases, with 18 bases between them. The CDR3 is CASSPSGRSGTEAFF. CDR3 nucleotides: TGCGCCAGCAGCCCCTCGGGAAGGAGTGGGACTGAAGCTTTCTTT.

The chain employs TRBV5-1 and TRBJ2-2; D is perhaps TRBD2 (5 bases). Trimming took 0 bases from V and 1 from J, leaving 7 bases between them. Germline CDR1 SGHRS, CDR2 YFSETQ. CDR3 size: 15 residues. The CDR3 DNA is TGCGCCAGCAGCTTGGAACTAGGGAACACCGGGGAGCTGTTTTTT. Encoded protein: CASSLELGNTGELFF.

The V call is TRBV5-1, the J call TRBJ2-7, with 8 positions matching TRBD2. The CDR3 totals 15 residues. Germline loops: CDR1 SGHRS, CDR2 YFSETQ. V lost 2 bases and J lost 5; bases outside the gene matches: 9. This chain's CDR3 is CASSFGTSERHEQYF. The CDR3 DNA is TGCGCCAGCAGCTTCGGGACTAGTGAACGCCACGAGCAGTACTTC. Complete variable domain (other parts from reference TRBV5-1 and TRBJ2-7): KAGVTQTPRYLIKTRGQQVTLSCSPISGHRSVSWYQQTPGQGLQFLFEYFSETQRNKGNFPGRFSGRQFSNSRSEMNVSTLELGDSALYLCASSFGTSERHEQYFGPGTRLTVT.